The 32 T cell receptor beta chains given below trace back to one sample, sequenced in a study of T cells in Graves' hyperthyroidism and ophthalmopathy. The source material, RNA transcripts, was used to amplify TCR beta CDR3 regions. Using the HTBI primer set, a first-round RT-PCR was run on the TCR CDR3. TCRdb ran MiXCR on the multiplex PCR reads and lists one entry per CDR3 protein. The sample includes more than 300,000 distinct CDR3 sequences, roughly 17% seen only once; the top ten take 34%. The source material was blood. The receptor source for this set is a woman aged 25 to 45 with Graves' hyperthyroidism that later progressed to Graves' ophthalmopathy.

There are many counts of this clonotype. DNA of the CDR3: TGTGCCAGCATCTCCGGGACTAGTTCCTCCACAGATACGCAGTATTTT. It translates to CASISGTSSSTDTQYF. This chain links TRBV2 with TRBJ2-3; 8 bases map to TRBD2. Germline V gives CDR1 SNHLY, CDR2 FYNNEI. V was clipped by 7 bases and J by 2 bases; unmatched bases: 11. This CDR3 comprises 16 residues.

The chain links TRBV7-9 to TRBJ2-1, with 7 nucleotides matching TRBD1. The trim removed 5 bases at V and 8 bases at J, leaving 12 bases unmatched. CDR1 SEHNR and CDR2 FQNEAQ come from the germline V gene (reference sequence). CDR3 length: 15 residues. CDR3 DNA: TGTGCCAGCAGCCCCTCAGGGGGTGTCGCCGATGAGCAGTTCTTC. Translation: CASSPSGGVADEQFF. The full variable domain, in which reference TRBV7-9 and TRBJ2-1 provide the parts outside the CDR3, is DTGVSQNPRHKITKRGQNVTFRCDPISEHNRLYWYRQTLGQGPEFLTYFQNEAQLEKSRLLSDRFSAERPKGSFSTLEIQRTEQGDSAMYLCASSPSGGVADEQFFGPGTRLTVL.

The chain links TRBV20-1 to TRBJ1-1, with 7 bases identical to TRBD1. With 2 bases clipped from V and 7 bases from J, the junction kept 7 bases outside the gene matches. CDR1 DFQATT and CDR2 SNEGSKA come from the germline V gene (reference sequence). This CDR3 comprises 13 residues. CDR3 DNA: TGCAGTGCTAGAAAGGGACAGCCCTATGAAGCTTTCTTT. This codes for CSARKGQPYEAFF.

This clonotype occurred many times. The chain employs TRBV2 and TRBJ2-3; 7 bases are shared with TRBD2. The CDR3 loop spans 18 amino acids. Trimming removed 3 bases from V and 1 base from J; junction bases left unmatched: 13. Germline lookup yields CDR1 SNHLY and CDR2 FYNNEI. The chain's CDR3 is CASSDFAGSGRGTDTQYF. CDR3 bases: TGTGCCAGCAGTGACTTTGCGGGGTCGGGGAGGGGCACAGATACGCAGTATTTT. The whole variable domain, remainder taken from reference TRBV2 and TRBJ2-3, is EPEVTQTPSHQVTQMGQEVILRCVPISNHLYFYWYRQILGQKVEFLVSFYNNEISEKSEIFDDQFSVERPDGSNFTLKIRSTKLEDSAMYFCASSDFAGSGRGTDTQYFGPGTRLTVL.

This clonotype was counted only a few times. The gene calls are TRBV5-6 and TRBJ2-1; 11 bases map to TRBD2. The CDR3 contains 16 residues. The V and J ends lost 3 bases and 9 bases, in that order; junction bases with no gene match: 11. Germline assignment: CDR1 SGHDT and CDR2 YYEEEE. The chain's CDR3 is CASSSTSGEGRGEQFF. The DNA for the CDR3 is TGTGCCAGCAGCTCGACTAGCGGGGAAGGGCGGGGTGAGCAGTTCTTC.

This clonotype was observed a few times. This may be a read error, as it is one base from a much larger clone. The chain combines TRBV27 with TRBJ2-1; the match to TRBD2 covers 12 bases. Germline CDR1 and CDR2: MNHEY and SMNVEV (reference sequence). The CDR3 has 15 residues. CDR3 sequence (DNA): TGTGCCAGCAGGGGACTAGCGGGTGCCTACGATGAGCAGTTCTTC. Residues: CASRGLAGAYDEQFF.

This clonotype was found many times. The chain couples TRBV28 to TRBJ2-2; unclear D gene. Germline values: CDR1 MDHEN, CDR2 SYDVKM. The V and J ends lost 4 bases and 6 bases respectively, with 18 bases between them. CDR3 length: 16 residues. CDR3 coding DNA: TGTGCCAGCAGTTCTTTGCCAGGATTAAACGCCGGGGAGCTGTTTTTT. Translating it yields CASSSLPGLNAGELFF.

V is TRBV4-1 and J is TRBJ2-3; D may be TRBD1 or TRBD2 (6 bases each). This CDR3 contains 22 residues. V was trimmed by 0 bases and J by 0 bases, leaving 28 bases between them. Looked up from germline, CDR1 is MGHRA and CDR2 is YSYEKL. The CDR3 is CASSQEPPHNVQGGRSTDTQYF. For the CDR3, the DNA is TGCGCCAGCAGCCAAGAACCACCACATAACGTACAGGGAGGCAGAAGCACAGATACGCAGTATTTT.

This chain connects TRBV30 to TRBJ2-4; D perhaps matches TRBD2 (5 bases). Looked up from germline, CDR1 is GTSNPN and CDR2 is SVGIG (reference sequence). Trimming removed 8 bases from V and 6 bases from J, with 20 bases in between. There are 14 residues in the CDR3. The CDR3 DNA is TGTGCCGCCGTCCCCGCCGAGAGGGTAAACATTCAGTACTTC. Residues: CAAVPAERVNIQYF.

The DNA for the CDR3 is TGTGCCAGCAGCTTAGCTGGTGGGGGATCTGGAAACACCATATATTTT. This gives the protein CASSLAGGGSGNTIYF. This chain connects TRBV7-8 to TRBJ1-3; weak D call: TRBD1 (5 bases). Per the germline V gene, CDR1 is SGHVS and CDR2 is FQNEAQ. CDR3 length equals 16 residues. V was clipped by 0 bases and J by 1 base, with 10 bases between them.

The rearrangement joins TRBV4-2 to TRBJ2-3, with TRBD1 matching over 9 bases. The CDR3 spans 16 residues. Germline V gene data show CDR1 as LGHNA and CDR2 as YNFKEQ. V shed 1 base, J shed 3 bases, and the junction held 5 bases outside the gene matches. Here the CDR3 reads CASSQGPGQGTDTQYF. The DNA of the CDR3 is TGTGCCAGCAGCCAAGGGCCGGGACAGGGAACAGATACGCAGTATTTT.

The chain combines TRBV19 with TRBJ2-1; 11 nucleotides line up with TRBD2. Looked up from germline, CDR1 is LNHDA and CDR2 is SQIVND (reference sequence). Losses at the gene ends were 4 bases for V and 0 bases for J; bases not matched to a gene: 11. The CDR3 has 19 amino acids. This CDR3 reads CASSTPTSGVHISYNEQFF. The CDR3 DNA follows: TGTGCCAGTAGTACACCGACTAGCGGGGTTCATATCTCCTACAATGAGCAGTTCTTC.

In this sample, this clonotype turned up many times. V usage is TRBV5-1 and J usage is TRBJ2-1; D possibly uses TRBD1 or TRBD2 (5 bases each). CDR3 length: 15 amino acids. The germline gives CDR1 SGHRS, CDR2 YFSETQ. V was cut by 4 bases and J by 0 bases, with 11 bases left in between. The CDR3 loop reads CASSRDGSSYNEQFF. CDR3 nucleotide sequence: TGCGCCAGCAGCCGGGACGGTAGCTCCTACAATGAGCAGTTCTTC.

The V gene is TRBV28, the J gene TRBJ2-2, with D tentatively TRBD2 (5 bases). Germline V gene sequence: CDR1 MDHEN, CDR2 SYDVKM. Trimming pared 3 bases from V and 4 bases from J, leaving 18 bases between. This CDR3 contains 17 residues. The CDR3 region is CASSFWGRGIVTGELFF. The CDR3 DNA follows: TGTGCCAGCAGTTTCTGGGGAAGAGGGATCGTCACCGGGGAGCTGTTTTTT.

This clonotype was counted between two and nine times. CDR3 nucleotide sequence: TGTGCCAGCAGCCTTACCAACAGTCCCGGGACATGGACGATCTATAATTCACCCCTCCACTTT. It yields the protein CASSLTNSPGTWTIYNSPLHF. The J gene is TRBJ1-6, the V gene TRBV7-2, with D tentatively TRBD1 (6 bases). Trimming cost V 5 bases and J 3 bases, with 29 bases left between them. Germline loops: CDR1 SGHTA, CDR2 FQGNSA. The CDR3 runs to 21 residues.

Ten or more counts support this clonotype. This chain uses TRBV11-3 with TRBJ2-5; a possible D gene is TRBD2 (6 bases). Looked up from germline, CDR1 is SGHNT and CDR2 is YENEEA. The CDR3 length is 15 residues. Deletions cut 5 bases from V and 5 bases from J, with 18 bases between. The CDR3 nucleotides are TGTGCCAGCAGCGACCGAACACTAGCCCCCGAGACCCAGTACTTC. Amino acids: CASSDRTLAPETQYF.

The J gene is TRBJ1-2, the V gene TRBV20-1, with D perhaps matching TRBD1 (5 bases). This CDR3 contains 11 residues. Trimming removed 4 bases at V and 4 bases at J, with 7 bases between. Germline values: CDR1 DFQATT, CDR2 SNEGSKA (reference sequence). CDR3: CSAMGGYGYTF. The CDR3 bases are TGCAGTGCTATGGGGGGCTATGGCTACACCTTC.

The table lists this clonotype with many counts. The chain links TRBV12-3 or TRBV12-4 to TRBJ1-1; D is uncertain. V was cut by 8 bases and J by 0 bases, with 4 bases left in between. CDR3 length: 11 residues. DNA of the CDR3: TGTGCCAGCTTAGTGAACACTGAAGCTTTCTTT. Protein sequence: CASLVNTEAFF.

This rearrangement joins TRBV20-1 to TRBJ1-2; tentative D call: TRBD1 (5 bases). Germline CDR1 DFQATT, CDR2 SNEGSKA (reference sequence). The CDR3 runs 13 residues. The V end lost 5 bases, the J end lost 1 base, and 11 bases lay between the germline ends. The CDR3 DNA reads TGCAGTGCTCCCCGGGGGGTTAACTATGGCTACACCTTC. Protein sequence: CSAPRGVNYGYTF.

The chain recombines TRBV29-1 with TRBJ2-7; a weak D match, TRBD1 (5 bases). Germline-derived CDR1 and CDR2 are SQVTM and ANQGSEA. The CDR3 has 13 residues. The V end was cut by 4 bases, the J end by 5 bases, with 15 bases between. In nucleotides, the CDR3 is TGCAGCGTTGTGCCAGGGCCATCCGACGAGCAGTACTTC. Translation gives CSVVPGPSDEQYF.

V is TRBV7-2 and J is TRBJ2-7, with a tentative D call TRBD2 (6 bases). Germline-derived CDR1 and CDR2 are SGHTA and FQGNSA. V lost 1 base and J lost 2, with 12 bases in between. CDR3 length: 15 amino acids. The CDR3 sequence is CASSLGAGPAYEQYF. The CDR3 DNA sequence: TGTGCCAGCAGCTTAGGAGCGGGCCCAGCCTACGAGCAGTACTTC.

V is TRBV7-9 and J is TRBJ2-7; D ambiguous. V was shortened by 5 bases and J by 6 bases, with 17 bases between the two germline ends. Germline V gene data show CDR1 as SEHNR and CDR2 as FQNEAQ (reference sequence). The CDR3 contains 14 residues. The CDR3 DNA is TGTGCCAGCAGCCACCCAACGGTATTCGGCGAGCAGTACTTC. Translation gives CASSHPTVFGEQYF.

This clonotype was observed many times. The CDR3 DNA sequence: TGTGCCAGCAGTCGAGTCGCGCTAGCGGGAGACTCTGGGGCCAACGTCCTGACTTTC. Protein sequence: CASSRVALAGDSGANVLTF. The chain carries TRBV28 and TRBJ2-6, with 10 bases aligning to TRBD2. Germline V gene lookup returns CDR1 MDHEN and CDR2 SYDVKM. This CDR3 has 19 amino acids. J gave up 0 bases and V 5 bases, and 10 bases lay outside the gene matches.

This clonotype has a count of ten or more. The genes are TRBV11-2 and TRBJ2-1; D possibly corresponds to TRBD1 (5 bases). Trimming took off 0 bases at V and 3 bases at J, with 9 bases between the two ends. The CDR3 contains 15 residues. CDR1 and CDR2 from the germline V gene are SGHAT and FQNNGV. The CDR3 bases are TGTGCCAGCAGCTTAGAACGGACACGCTACAATGAGCAGTTCTTC. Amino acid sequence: CASSLERTRYNEQFF.

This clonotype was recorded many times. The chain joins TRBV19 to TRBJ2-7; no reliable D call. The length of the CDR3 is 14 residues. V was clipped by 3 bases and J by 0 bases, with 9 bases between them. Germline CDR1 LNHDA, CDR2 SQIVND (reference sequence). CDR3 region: CASSISGSSYEQYF. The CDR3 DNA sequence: TGTGCCAGTAGTATTTCAGGAAGCTCCTACGAGCAGTACTTC.

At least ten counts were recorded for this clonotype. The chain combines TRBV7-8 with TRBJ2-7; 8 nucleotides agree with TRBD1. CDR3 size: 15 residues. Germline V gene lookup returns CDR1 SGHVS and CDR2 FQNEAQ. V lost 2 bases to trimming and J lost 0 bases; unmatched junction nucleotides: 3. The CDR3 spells CASSLWDRSSYEQYF. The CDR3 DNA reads TGTGCCAGCAGCTTATGGGACAGGAGCTCCTACGAGCAGTACTTC.

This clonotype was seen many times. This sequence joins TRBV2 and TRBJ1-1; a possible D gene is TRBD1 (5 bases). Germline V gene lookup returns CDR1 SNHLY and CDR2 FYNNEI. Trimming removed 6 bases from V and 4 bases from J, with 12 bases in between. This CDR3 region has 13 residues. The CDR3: CASRVSGGTEAFF. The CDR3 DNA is TGTGCCAGCAGAGTATCGGGGGGCACTGAAGCTTTCTTT.

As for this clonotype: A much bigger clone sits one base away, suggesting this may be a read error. The CDR3 protein is CASSESDRANTKAFF. CDR3 in DNA: TGTGCCAGCAGTGAAAGCGACAGGGCCAACACTAAAGCTTTCTTT. The genes are TRBV25-1 and TRBJ1-1; the match to TRBD1 covers 7 bases. This CDR3 spans 15 amino acids. The germline V gene has CDR1 MGHDK and CDR2 SYGVNS.

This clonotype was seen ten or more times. The CDR3 DNA follows: TGTGCCACCAGTGATGCGGGGACAGGCAGCTCCTACAATGAGCAGTTCTTC. This encodes CATSDAGTGSSYNEQFF. This rearrangement joins TRBV24-1 to TRBJ2-1; 8 nucleotides agree with TRBD1. The CDR3 covers 17 residues. Germline CDR1 KGHDR, CDR2 SFDVKD. The trim removed 3 bases at V and 0 bases at J, leaving 6 bases unmatched.

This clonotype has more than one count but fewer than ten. This CDR3 reads CASSQYQETQYF. CDR3 in DNA: TGTGCCAGCAGCCAGTATCAAGAGACCCAGTACTTC. V is TRBV3-1 and J is TRBJ2-5, with D hard to call. This CDR3 is built from 12 residues. V shed 3 bases and J shed 2 bases, with 4 bases lying between them. Germline V gene data show CDR1 as LGHDT and CDR2 as YNNKEL (reference sequence).

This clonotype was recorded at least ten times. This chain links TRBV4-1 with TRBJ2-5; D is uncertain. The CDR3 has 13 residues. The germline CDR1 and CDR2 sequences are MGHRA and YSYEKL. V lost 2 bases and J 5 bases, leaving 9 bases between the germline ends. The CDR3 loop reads CASSQLPGETQYF. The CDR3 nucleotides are TGCGCCAGCAGCCAATTGCCCGGCGAGACCCAGTACTTC.

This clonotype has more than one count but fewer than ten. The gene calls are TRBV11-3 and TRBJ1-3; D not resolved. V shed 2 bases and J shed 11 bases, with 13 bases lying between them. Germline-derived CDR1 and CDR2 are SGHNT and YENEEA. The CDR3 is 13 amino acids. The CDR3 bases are TGTGCCAGCAGCTTATATCCAGATGGGGCCATATATTTT. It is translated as CASSLYPDGAIYF.